This TCR beta chain was recovered during a study of blood T cell repertoires in COVID-19. The wider study: Sources were T cells, B-cell-depleted T cells, or PBMCs; the material itself was cDNA or gDNA.

CDR3 length: 14 amino acids. Germline CDR1 is SGHRS and CDR2 is YFSETQ. V shed 7 bases and J 7 bases; nucleotides not matched to a gene: 9. TCRdb's copy holds only in-frame clones and misses some; the assay was immunoSEQ multiplex PCR. This table holds approximately 12,000 clones, 73% found once. The sequenced sample was peripheral blood. The clonotype originates from a human donor in a cohort sampled during active COVID-19. This chain uses TRBV5-1 with TRBJ1-2, with 11 nucleotides matching TRBD1. CDR3 sequence reads: CASRSGQGGVGYTF. CDR3 bases: TGCGCCAGCCGATCGGGACAGGGGGGAGTTGGCTACACCTTC.